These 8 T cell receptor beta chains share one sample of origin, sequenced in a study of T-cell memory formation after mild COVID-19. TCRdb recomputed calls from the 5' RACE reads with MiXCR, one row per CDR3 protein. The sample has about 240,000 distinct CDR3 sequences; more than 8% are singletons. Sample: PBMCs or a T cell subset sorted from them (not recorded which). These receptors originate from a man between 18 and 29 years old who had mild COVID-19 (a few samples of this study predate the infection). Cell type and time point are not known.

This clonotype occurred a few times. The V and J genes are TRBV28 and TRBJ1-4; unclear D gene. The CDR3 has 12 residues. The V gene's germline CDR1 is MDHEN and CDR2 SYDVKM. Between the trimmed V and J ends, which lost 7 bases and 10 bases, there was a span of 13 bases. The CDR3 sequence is CASTETGRKLFF. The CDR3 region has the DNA TGTGCCAGCACCGAAACCGGGAGAAAACTGTTTTTT.

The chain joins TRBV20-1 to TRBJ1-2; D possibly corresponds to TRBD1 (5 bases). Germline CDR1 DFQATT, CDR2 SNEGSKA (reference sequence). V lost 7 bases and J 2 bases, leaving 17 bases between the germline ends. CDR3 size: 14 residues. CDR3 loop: CSVPRPGINYGYTF. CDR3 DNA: TGCAGTGTCCCTCGTCCAGGGATAAACTATGGCTACACCTTC.

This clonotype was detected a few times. CDR3 protein: CSVPRQRSSRVDSYEQYF. The CDR3 region has the DNA TGCAGCGTACCCAGACAGAGGTCCTCCCGGGTTGACTCCTACGAGCAGTACTTC. This chain connects TRBV29-1 to TRBJ2-7, with D perhaps TRBD1 (5 bases). The V and J ends lost 6 bases and 0 bases respectively, with 27 bases between them. The CDR3 covers 18 residues. Germline CDR1 is SQVTM and CDR2 is ANQGSEA.

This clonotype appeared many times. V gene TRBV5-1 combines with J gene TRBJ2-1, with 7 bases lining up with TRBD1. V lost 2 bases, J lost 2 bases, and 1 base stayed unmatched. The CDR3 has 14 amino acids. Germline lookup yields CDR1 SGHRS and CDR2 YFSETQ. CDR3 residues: CASSLQGTYNEQFF. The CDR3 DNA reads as TGCGCCAGCAGCTTACAGGGGACCTACAATGAGCAGTTCTTC.

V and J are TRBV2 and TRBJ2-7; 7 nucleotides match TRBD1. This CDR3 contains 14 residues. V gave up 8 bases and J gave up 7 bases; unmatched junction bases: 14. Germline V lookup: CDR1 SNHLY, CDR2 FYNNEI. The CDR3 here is CASGRQGPVGEQYF. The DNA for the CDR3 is TGTGCCAGCGGTCGACAGGGCCCCGTGGGGGAGCAGTACTTC.

The CDR3 DNA is TGCGCCAGCAGCCGAGGCCTAAGGGAGACCCAGTACTTC. This codes for CASSRGLRETQYF. The chain carries TRBV5-1 and TRBJ2-5; D not certain. This CDR3 contains 13 residues. Germline CDR1 and CDR2: SGHRS and YFSETQ. V was clipped by 4 bases and J by 5 bases, with 12 bases between them.

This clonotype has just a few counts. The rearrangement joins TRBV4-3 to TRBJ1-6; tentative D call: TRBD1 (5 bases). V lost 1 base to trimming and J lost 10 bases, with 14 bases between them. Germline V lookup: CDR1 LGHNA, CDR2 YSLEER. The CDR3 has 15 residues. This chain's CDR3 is CASSQGTGVKSPLHF. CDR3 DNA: TGCGCCAGCAGCCAAGGCACGGGGGTAAAATCACCCCTCCACTTT.

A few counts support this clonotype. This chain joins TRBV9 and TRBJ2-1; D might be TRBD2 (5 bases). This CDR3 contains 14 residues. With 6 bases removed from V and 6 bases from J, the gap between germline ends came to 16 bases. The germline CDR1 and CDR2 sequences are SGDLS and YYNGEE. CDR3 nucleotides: TGTGCCAGCAACGGCGGGCTACAAGGCAATGAGCAGTTCTTC. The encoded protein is CASNGGLQGNEQFF.